These 13 T cell receptor beta chains originate from one sample sequenced in a study of T cell repertoires in cytomegalovirus infection (dated 2019 in TCRdb). Data came from an Illumina HiSeq 1500. Using fastp trimming at Q25 and MiXCR clonotype assembly, TCRdb reanalyzed the public sequencing data and kept in-frame beta chains. Records with the same CDR3 protein are collapsed into one entry carrying the most frequent genes and DNA. The sample includes about 310,000 distinct CDR3 sequences, with about a sixth observed a single time. Of the sample, 12% falls within the top ten clones. Sequencing was carried out using PBMCs. Receptor source: a human donor in good health (CMV status not recorded). Some clones in this sample may be carry-over from other donors' samples.

Worth noting for this clonotype: A read error may be the cause here, since a much bigger clone is one base away. The chain combines TRBV28 with TRBJ2-2, with 8 bases matching TRBD1. Germline assignment: CDR1 MDHEN and CDR2 SYDVKM. The CDR3 spans 16 residues. The V and J ends lost 5 bases and 6 bases, in that order; junction bases with no gene match: 11. The CDR3 DNA follows: TGTGCCAGCAGTCCGGGGAGACAGGGGACGGCCGGGGAGCTGTTTTTT. As protein: CASSPGRQGTAGELFF.

In regard to this clonotype: This may arise from a read error, as a much more abundant clone is one base away. Because it lacks the conserved phenylalanine or tryptophan at the end, this CDR3 is likely a read error. The rearrangement links TRBV4-1 to TRBJ1-1; 7 bases agree with TRBD1. CDR3 length: 17 residues. CDR1 MGHRA and CDR2 YSYEKL come from the germline V gene. V lost 6 bases and J lost 1; bases outside the gene matches: 14. CDR3 in amino acids: CASRHGGGALANTEAFL. CDR3 DNA sequence: TGCGCCAGCAGACACGGAGGGGGCGCATTGGCGAACACTGAAGCTTTCCTT.

The genes are TRBV7-9 and TRBJ2-5; TRBD2 might be the D (6 bases). V dropped 2 bases and J dropped 5 bases, with 15 bases sitting between them. CDR3 length: 15 amino acids. Germline values: CDR1 SEHNR, CDR2 FQNEAQ (reference sequence). CDR3: CASSLSLGSGETQYF. CDR3 bases: TGTGCCAGCAGCTTAAGTCTCGGGAGCGGGGAGACCCAGTACTTC.

The CDR3 nucleotides read TGTGCCAGCTTGAGGCGGGGGTACAGGAACTTCCAAGAGACCCAGTACTTC. Its translation: CASLRRGYRNFQETQYF. The chain is built from TRBV2 and TRBJ2-5; 7 bases map to TRBD2. Unmatched junction bases numbered 16, after V lost 8 bases and J lost 1 base. Per the germline V gene, CDR1 is SNHLY and CDR2 is FYNNEI. This CDR3 is built from 17 residues.

The chain carries TRBV28 and TRBJ1-6; TRBD1 might be the D (5 bases). The V end lost 5 bases, the J end lost 10 bases, and 15 bases lay between the germline ends. Germline CDR1 MDHEN, CDR2 SYDVKM. The CDR3 has 14 residues. The CDR3 reads CASSPGQGWSPLHF. The CDR3 nucleotides read TGTGCCAGCAGTCCTGGGCAGGGATGGTCACCCCTCCACTTT. The full variable domain, rest sourced from reference TRBV28 and TRBJ1-6, is DVKVTQSSRYLVKRTGEKVFLECVQDMDHENMFWYRQDPGLGLRLIYFSYDVKMKEKGDIPEGYSVSREKKERFSLILESASTNQTSMYLCASSPGQGWSPLHFGNGTRLTVT.

This clonotype was seen a few times. This rearrangement joins TRBV15 to TRBJ1-5, with D tentatively TRBD1 (6 bases). Germline CDR1 reads LNHNV; CDR2 reads YYDKDF (reference sequence). V lost 8 bases, J lost 1 base, and 15 bases lay in between. There are 15 residues in the CDR3. For the CDR3, the DNA is TGTGCCACCGCCCTGAGAGGGGGGAGCAATCAGCCCCAGCATTTT. This encodes CATALRGGSNQPQHF.

This clonotype was picked up many times. The V call is TRBV7-6, the J call TRBJ1-6; no clear D gene. The V end lost 5 bases, the J end lost 0 bases, and 8 bases lay between the germline ends. The CDR3 is 15 residues long. Per germline, CDR1 SGHVS and CDR2 FNYEAQ. The DNA of the CDR3 is TGTGCCAGCAGCCCGGGAAGCTCCTATAATTCACCCCTCCACTTT. Residues: CASSPGSSYNSPLHF.

This clonotype was seen many times. CDR3 protein: CASSPGGRGSYTF. The CDR3 bases are TGTGCCAGCAGCCCCGGGGGGAGAGGAAGCTACACCTTC. The chain is built from TRBV7-2 and TRBJ1-2; a possible D gene is TRBD1 (5 bases). The V gene lost 5 bases and the J gene lost 9 bases, with 16 bases spanning the gap. The CDR3 contains 13 residues. CDR1 SGHTA and CDR2 FQGNSA come from the germline V gene.

There are a few counts of this clonotype. This chain links TRBV20-1 with TRBJ1-5; D unclear. There are 12 residues in the CDR3. CDR1 is DFQATT and CDR2 is SNEGSKA in the germline V gene (reference sequence). The ends were cut back, 3 bases at V and 6 bases at J, with 9 bases in the middle. CDR3 residues: CSASPTSQPQHF. As DNA, the CDR3 is TGCAGTGCTAGTCCCACCAGTCAGCCCCAGCATTTT.

There are a few counts of this clonotype. The rearrangement links TRBV5-1 to TRBJ2-1, with D perhaps matching TRBD1 (6 bases). CDR1 is SGHRS, CDR2 YFSETQ, per germline. V shed 4 bases and J shed 3 bases, with 20 bases lying between them. The CDR3 runs 17 residues. Here the CDR3 reads CASSEATGTPDYNEQFF. CDR3 nucleotides: TGCGCCAGCAGCGAAGCAACCGGGACACCGGACTACAATGAGCAGTTCTTC.

The rearrangement links TRBV24-1 to TRBJ1-1; no firm D call. The CDR3 has 12 amino acids. CDR1 and CDR2 from the germline V gene are KGHDR and SFDVKD. V gave up 5 bases and J gave up 3 bases, with 6 bases separating them. CDR3 in amino acids: CATSARDTEAFF. The CDR3 DNA sequence: TGTGCCACCAGTGCGCGAGACACTGAAGCTTTCTTT.

The chain links TRBV28 to TRBJ1-3, with unresolved D. The V and J ends lost 6 bases and 0 bases respectively, with 12 bases between them. Germline lookup yields CDR1 MDHEN and CDR2 SYDVKM. The length of the CDR3 is 15 residues. CDR3 region: CASSPTFSSGNTIYF. The CDR3 bases are TGTGCCAGCAGCCCTACATTCAGCTCTGGAAACACCATATATTTT.

This clonotype has just a few counts. The chain links TRBV9 to TRBJ1-2; 7 nucleotides match TRBD1. V shed 3 bases, J shed 0 bases, and the junction held 11 bases outside the gene matches. The germline V gene encodes CDR1 SGDLS and CDR2 YYNGEE. This CDR3 region has 17 residues. The CDR3 here is CASSDVGRDSTNYGYTF. CDR3 sequence (DNA): TGTGCCAGCAGCGATGTTGGCCGGGACAGCACTAACTATGGCTACACCTTC.